This T cell receptor beta chain was captured in a study of neurological immune-mediated disorders. Regarding time point: technical triplicate 3. Sorted libraries used over 900,000 CD4+ or CD8+ T cells. The junction had 4 bases not matched to a gene; V was cut back by 3 bases and J by 0 bases. This CDR3 spans 16 amino acids. Study findings and constraints: While HTLV-1-associated myelopathy showed the greatest TCR clonal expansion, multiple sclerosis showed the least, falling below healthy controls.

In this sample, this clonotype turned up many times. Its antigen is unidentified. By 5'RACE with 10-nucleotide random UMIs, the cDNA was made. Over 160 million TCR-beta sequences from 15-18 subjects came out of each sequencing run. TCRdb passed the 5' RACE reads through MiXCR, listing each CDR3 protein once. Of more than 25,000 distinct CDR3 sequences detected, roughly 16% appear once; the ten largest clones hold about 4.9%. The genes are TRBV12-3 or TRBV12-4 and TRBJ2-1, with 8 bases that match TRBD2. The sample was CD4+ T cells from blood. This receptor was identified in a female donor with HTLV-1-associated myelopathy (HAM/TSP). The DNA for the CDR3 is TGTGCCAGCAGTTTTCGAAGCGGGAGCTCCTACAATGAGCAGTTCTTC. It encodes CASSFRSGSSYNEQFF.